The T cell receptor (beta chain) under discussion was sequenced for a study of T cell changes during pregnancy in multiple sclerosis. Using immunoSEQ multiplex PCR, the repertoire was profiled, and TCRdb retains in-frame clones only, with some absent. The table includes around 72,000 clones, around 92% detected once. This TCR was sampled from a female donor in good health, enrolled as a control in a pregnancy study. The specimen comprised peripheral blood, sampled in the third trimester of pregnancy.

In DNA form, the CDR3 reads TGTGCCAGCAAGGGGATATTTAATAACGAGCAGTACTTC. Translated, it gives CASKGIFNNEQYF. V usage is TRBV2 and J usage is TRBJ2-7; tentative D call: TRBD1 (5 bases). The CDR3 runs 13 residues. CDR1 and CDR2 (germline): SNHLY, FYNNEI. The V and J ends lost 7 bases and 5 bases respectively, with 15 bases between them.